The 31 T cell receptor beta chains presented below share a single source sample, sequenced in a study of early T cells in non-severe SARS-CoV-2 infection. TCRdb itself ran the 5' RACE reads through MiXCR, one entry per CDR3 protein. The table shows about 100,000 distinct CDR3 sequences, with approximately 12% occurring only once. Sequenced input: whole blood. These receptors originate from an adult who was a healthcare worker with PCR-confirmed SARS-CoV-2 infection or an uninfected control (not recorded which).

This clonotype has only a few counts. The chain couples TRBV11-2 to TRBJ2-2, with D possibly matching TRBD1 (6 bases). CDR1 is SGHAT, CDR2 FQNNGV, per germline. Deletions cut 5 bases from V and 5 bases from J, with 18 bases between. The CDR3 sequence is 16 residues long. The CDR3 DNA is TGTGCCAGCAGCCCAGGGGTCAGGAAGATTACCGGGGAGCTGTTTTTT. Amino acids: CASSPGVRKITGELFF.

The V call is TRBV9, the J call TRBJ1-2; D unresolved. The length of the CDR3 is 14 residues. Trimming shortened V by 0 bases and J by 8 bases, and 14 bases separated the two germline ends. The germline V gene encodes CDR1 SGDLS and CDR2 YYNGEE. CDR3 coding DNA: TGTGCCAGCAGCGTAGGAGTGGCGGGTTACGGCTACACCTTC. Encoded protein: CASSVGVAGYGYTF.

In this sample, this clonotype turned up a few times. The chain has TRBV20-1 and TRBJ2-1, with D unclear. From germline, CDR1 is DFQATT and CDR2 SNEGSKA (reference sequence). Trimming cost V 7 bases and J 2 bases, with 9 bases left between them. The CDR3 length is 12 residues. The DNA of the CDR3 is TGCAGTGTTTTGCTGACCTACAATGAGCAGTTCTTC. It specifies CSVLLTYNEQFF.

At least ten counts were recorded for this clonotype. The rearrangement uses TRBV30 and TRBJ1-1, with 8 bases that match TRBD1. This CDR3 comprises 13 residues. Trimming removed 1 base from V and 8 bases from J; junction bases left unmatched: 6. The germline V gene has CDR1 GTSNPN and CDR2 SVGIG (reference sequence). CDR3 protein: CAWSETGAREAFF. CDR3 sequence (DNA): TGTGCCTGGAGTGAGACAGGGGCCAGGGAAGCTTTCTTT.

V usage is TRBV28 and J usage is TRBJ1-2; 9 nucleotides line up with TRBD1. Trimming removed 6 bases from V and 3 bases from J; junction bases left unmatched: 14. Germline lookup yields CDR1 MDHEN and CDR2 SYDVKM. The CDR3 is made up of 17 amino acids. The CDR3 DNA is TGTGCCAGCAGGTCCCCTCACACGGACAGGGGAGACTATGGCTACACCTTC. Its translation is CASRSPHTDRGDYGYTF.

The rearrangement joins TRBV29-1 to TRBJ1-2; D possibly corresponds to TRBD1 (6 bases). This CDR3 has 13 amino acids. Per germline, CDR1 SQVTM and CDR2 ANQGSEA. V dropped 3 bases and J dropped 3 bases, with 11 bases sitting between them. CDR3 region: CSVDPAGDYGYTF. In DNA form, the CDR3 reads TGCAGCGTTGACCCAGCAGGGGACTATGGCTACACCTTC.

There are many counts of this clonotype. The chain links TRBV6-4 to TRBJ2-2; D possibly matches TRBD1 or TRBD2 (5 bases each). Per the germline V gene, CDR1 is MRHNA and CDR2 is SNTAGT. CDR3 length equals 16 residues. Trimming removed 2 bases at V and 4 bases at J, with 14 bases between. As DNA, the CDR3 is TGTGCCAGCAGTGACGGGGGTGAGGGACCCACCGGGGAGCTGTTTTTT. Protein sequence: CASSDGGEGPTGELFF.

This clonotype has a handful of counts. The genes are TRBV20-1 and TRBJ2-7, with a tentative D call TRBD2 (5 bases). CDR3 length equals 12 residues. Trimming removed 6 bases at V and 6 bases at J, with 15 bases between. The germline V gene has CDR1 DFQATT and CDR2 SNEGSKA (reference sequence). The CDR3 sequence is CSAWRLGGEQYF. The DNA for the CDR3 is TGCAGTGCCTGGAGGTTAGGAGGCGAGCAGTACTTC.

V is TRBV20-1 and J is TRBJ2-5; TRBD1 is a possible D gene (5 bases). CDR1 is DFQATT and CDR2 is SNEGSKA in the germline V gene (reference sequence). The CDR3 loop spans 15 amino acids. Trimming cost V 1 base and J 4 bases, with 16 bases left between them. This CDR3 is CSARVPQVNLETQYF. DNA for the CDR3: TGCAGTGCTAGAGTACCACAGGTTAACCTAGAGACCCAGTACTTC.

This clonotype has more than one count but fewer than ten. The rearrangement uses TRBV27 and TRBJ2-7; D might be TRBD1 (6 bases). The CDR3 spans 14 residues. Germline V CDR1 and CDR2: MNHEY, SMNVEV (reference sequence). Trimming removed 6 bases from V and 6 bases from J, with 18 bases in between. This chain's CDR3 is CASSPSLTGSEQYF. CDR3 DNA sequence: TGTGCCAGCAGCCCCTCACTAACAGGGAGCGAGCAGTACTTC.

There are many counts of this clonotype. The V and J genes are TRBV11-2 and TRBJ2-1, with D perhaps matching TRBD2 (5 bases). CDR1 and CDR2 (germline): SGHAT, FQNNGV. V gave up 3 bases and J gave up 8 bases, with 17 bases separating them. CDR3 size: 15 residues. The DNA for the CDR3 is TGTGCCAGCAGCTTGGATCTAGCAAGTCTCCATGAGCAGTTCTTC. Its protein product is CASSLDLASLHEQFF.

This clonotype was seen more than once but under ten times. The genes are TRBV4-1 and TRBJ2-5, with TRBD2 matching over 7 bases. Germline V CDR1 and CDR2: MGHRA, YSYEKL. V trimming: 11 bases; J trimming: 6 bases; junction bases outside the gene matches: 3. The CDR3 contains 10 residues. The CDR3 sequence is CAAGEKTQYF. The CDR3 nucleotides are TGCGCCGCGGGGGAGAAGACCCAGTACTTC.

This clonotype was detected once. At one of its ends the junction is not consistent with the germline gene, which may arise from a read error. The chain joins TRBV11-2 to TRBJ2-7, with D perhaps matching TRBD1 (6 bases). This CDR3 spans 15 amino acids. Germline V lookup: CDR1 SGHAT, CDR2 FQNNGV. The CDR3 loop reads CASSSVQGYSYEHYF. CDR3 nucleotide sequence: TGTGCCAGCAGCTCCGTACAGGGTTACTCCTACGAGCATTACTTC. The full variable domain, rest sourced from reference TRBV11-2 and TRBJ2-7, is EAGVAQSPRYKIIEKRQSVAFWCNPISGHATLYWYQQILGQGPKLLIQFQNNGVVDDSQLPKDRFSAERLKGVDSTLKIQPAKLEDSAVYLCASSSVQGYSYEHYFGPGTRLTVT.

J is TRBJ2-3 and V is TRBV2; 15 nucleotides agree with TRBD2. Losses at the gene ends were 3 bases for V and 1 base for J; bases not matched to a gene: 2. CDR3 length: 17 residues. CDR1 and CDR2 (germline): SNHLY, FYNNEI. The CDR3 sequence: CASSERTSGRGTDTQYF. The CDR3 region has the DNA TGTGCCAGCAGTGAGCGGACTAGCGGGAGGGGCACAGATACGCAGTATTTT.

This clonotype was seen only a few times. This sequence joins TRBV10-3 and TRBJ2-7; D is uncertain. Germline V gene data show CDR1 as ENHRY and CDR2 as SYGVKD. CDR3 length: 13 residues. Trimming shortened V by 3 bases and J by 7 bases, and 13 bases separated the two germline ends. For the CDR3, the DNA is TGTGCCATCAGTGAATCCAAACTCATTGAGCAGTACTTC. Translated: CAISESKLIEQYF.

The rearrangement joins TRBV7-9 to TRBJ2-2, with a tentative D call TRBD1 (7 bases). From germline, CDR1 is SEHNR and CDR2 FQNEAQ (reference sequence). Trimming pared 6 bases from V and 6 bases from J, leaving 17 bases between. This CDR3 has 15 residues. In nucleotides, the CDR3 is TGTGCCAGCAGTTGGGAGGAGGGGGCCGCCGGGGAGCTGTTTTTT. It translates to CASSWEEGAAGELFF.

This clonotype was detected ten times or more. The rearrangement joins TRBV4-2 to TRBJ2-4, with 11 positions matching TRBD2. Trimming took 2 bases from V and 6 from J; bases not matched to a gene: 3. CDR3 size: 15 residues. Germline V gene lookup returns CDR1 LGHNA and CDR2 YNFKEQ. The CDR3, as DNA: TGTGCCAGCAGCCAATTCCTAGCGGGAGGAAACATTCAGTACTTC. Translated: CASSQFLAGGNIQYF.

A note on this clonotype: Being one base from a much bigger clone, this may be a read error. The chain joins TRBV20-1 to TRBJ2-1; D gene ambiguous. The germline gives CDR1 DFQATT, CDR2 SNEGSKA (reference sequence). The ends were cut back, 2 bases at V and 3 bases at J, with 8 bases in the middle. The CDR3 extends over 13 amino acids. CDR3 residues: CSARCPLYNEQFF. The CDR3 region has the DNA TGCAGTGCTAGATGTCCCCTCTACAATGAGCAGTTCTTC.

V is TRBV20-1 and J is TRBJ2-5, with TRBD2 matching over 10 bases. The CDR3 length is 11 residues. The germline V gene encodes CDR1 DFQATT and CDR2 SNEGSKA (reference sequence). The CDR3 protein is CGLAVQETQYF. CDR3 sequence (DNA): TGCGGACTAGCGGTCCAAGAGACCCAGTACTTC.

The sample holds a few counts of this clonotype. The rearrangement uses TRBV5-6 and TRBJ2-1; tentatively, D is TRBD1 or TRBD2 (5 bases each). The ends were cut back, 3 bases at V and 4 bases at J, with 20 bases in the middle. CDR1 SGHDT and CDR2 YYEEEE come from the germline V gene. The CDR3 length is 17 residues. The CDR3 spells CASSYRDGVVRYNEQFF. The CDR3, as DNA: TGTGCCAGCAGCTACCGGGACGGGGTGGTTCGGTACAATGAGCAGTTCTTC. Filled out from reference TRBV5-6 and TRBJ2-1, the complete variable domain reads DAGVTQSPTHLIKTRGQQVTLRCSPKSGHDTVSWYQQALGQGPQFIFQYYEEEERQRGNFPDRFSGHQFPNYSSELNVNALLLGDSALYLCASSYRDGVVRYNEQFFGPGTRLTVL.

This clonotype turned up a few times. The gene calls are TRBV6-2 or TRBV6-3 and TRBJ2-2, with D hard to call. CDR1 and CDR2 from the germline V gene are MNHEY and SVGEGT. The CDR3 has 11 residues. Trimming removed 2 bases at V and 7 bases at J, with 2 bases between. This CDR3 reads CASSYIGELFF. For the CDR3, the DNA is TGTGCCAGCAGTTACATCGGGGAGCTGTTTTTT.

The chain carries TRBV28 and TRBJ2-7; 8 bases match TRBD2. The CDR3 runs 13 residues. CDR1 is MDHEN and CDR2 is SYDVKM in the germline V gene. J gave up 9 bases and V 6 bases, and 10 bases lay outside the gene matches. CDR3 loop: CASSSSLAGGQYF. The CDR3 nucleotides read TGTGCCAGCAGCTCATCCCTCGCGGGGGGGCAGTACTTC.

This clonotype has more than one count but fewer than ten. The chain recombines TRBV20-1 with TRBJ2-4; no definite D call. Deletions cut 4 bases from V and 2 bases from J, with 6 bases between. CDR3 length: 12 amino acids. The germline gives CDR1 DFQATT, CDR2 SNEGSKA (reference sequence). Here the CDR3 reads CSAKGSKNIQYF. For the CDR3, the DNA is TGCAGTGCTAAGGGTTCCAAAAACATTCAGTACTTC.

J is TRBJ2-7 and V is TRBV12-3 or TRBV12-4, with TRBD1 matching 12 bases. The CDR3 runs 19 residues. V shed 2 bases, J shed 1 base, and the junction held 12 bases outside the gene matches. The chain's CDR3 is CASSLRGGQGAQVSYEQYF. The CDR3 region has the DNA TGTGCCAGCAGTTTACGGGGGGGACAGGGGGCGCAAGTTTCCTACGAGCAGTACTTC.

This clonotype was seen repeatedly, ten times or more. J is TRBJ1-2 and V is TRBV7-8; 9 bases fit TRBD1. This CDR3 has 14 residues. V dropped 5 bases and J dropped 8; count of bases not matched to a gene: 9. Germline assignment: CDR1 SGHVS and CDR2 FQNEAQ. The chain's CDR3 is CASSPRTGVTGYTF. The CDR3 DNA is TGTGCCAGCAGCCCAAGGACAGGGGTGACGGGCTACACCTTC.

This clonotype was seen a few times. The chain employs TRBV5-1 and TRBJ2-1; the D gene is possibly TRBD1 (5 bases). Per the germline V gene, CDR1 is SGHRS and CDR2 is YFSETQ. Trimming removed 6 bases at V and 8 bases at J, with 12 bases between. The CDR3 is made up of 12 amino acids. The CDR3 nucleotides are TGCGCCAGCAAAGGTAGGGGCGATGAGCAGTTCTTC. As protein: CASKGRGDEQFF.

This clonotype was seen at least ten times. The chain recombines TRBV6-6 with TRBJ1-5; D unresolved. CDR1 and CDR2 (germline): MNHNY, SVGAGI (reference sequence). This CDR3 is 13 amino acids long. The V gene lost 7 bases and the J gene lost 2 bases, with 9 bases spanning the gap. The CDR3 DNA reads TGTGCCAGCAAAAGAGGCGGCAATCAGCCCCAGCATTTT. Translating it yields CASKRGGNQPQHF.

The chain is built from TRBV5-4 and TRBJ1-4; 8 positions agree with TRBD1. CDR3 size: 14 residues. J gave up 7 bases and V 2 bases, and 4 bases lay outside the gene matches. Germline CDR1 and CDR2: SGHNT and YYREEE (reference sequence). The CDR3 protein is CASSLQGEREKLFF. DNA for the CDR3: TGTGCCAGCAGCTTACAGGGGGAACGTGAAAAACTGTTTTTT.

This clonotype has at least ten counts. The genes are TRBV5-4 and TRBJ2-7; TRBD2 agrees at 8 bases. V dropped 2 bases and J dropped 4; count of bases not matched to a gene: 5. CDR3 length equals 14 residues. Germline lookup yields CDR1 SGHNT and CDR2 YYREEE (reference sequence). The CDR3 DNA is TGTGCCAGCAGCTTAAGCGGGGGAGGGTACGAGCAGTACTTC. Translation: CASSLSGGGYEQYF.

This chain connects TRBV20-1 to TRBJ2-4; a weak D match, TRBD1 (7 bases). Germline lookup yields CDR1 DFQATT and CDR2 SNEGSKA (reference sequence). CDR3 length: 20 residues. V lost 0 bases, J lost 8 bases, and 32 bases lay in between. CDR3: CSARDQDRAASVKGSDIQYF. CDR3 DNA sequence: TGCAGTGCTAGAGACCAAGACAGGGCGGCTAGCGTCAAAGGTTCGGACATTCAGTACTTC.

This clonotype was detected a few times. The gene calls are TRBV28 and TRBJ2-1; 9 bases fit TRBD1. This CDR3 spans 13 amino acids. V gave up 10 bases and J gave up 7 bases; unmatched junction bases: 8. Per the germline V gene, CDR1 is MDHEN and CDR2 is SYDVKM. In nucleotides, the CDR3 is TGTGCCATCCCGGGACAGGGAAGAAATGAGCAGTTCTTC. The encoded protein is CAIPGQGRNEQFF. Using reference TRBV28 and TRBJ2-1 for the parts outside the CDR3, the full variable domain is DVKVTQSSRYLVKRTGEKVFLECVQDMDHENMFWYRQDPGLGLRLIYFSYDVKMKEKGDIPEGYSVSREKKERFSLILESASTNQTSMYLCAIPGQGRNEQFFGPGTRLTVL.